This TCR beta chain was observed in a study of T cells in Graves' hyperthyroidism and ophthalmopathy. Study-wide context: At initial diagnosis, before any treatment had begun, peripheral blood was obtained.

Disease duration was under 3 months in the ophthalmopathy patients, who also had a Clinical Activity Score of at least 3 and a NOSPECS grade of at least 4. It was uncontrolled infection, other autoimmune disease, pregnancy or lactation that excluded patients. This clonotype was seen many times. What it recognizes is unknown. Study outcomes and limitations: Most expanded thyroid clonotypes above 0.001 recurred in blood.

The investigators amplified TCR beta CDR3 regions from RNA transcripts. The HTBI set primed first-round TCR CDR3 RT-PCR. TCRdb fed the multiplex PCR reads into MiXCR, producing one record per CDR3 protein. This sample carries about 600,000 distinct CDR3 sequences, around 15% of them seen once, and the ten largest clones take roughly 3.4%. Germline assignment: CDR1 DFQATT and CDR2 SNEGSKA (reference sequence). The CDR3 loop spans 14 amino acids. V was clipped by 4 bases and J by 5 bases; unmatched bases: 6. This clonotype was obtained from a woman aged 40 to 50 with Graves' ophthalmopathy. The sample comprised blood. The genes are TRBV20-1 and TRBJ2-5; TRBD1 matches 11 bases. The CDR3 bases are TGCAGTGCTAAAGGACAGGGGGCTGGTGAGACCCAGTACTTC. It is translated as CSAKGQGAGETQYF.